These 7 T cell receptor beta chains share one sample of origin, sequenced in a study of blood T cell repertoires in COVID-19 (dated by TCRdb to 2020 to 2022). Library preparation used the immunoSEQ multiplex PCR assay. TCRdb retrieved this table from immuneACCESS and kept in-frame rearrangements only. Not all clones are present; in checked studies, unresolved V genes account for under half, and no reason is known for the remainder. This sample lists about 250,000 clones; about 82% were detected once. The top ten hold approximately 5% of the sample. Sequences were obtained from peripheral blood. The origin of the receptors is a woman aged 80 or older with COVID-19, enrolled during active disease.

The chain couples TRBV2 to TRBJ2-7; 11 bases agree with TRBD2. V shed 8 bases and J 4 bases; nucleotides not matched to a gene: 7. The CDR3 spans 14 residues. Per germline, CDR1 SNHLY and CDR2 FYNNEI. For the CDR3, the DNA is TGTGCCAGCTCGATAGCGGGGGGGGCGTACGAGCAGTACTTC. Amino acids: CASSIAGGAYEQYF.

The rearrangement joins TRBV6-4 to TRBJ1-4; tentatively, D is TRBD1 (5 bases). V was pared by 6 bases and J by 4 bases, with 15 bases between. Germline-derived CDR1 and CDR2 are MRHNA and SNTAGT. The CDR3 has 15 residues. CDR3 in amino acids: CASRKDRNLNEKLFF. In nucleotides, the CDR3 is TGTGCCAGCAGGAAAGACAGAAATCTTAATGAAAAACTGTTTTTT.

With regard to this clone: Distinct nucleotide sequences in the sample also encode this CDR3. DNA of the CDR3: TGTGCCTGGAGTGTCCGGGGTCTAGATGGCTACACCTTC. Protein product: CAWSVRGLDGYTF. The chain uses TRBV30 and TRBJ1-2; D uncertain. CDR3 length equals 13 residues. The germline V gene has CDR1 GTSNPN and CDR2 SVGIG (reference sequence). Trimming removed 0 bases at V and 6 bases at J, with 11 bases between.

This clone was picked up a small number of times. The chain couples TRBV5-1 to TRBJ2-7; 10 bases line up with TRBD1. CDR3 size: 15 residues. Germline loops: CDR1 SGHRS, CDR2 YFSETQ. Trimming cost V 4 bases and J 2 bases; bases outside gene matches: 6. The CDR3 nucleotides read TGCGCCAGCAGCACCGACAGGGGGCCTGCCTACGAGCAGTACTTC. Its protein is CASSTDRGPAYEQYF.

The chain carries TRBV27 and TRBJ2-5, with a possible D match to TRBD1 (6 bases). This CDR3 is built from 16 residues. V lost 6 bases, J lost 4 bases, and 21 bases lay in between. CDR1 is MNHEY and CDR2 is SMNVEV in the germline V gene (reference sequence). The CDR3 here is CASSPDGTPFGETQYF. As DNA, the CDR3 is TGTGCCAGCAGCCCCGACGGGACACCTTTTGGAGAGACCCAGTACTTC.

The J gene is TRBJ1-1, the V gene TRBV5-1; unclear D gene. Looked up from germline, CDR1 is SGHRS and CDR2 is YFSETQ. This CDR3 region has 15 residues. V shed 3 bases and J shed 3 bases, with 15 bases lying between them. CDR3 loop: CASSSDYSGYTEAFF. CDR3 in DNA: TGCGCCAGCAGCTCTGATTATTCGGGGTACACTGAAGCTTTCTTT.

Worth noting for this clone: A read error may produce the germline difference seen at one junction end. The chain uses TRBV6-1 and TRBJ1-5; 11 bases are a match to TRBD1. Germline V gene sequence: CDR1 MNHNS, CDR2 SASEGT. This CDR3 spans 16 amino acids. The CDR3 sequence: CASSEGRTGGKQPQHF. The CDR3 coding sequence is TGTGCCAGCAGTGAAGGGCGGACAGGGGGCAAACAGCCCCAGCATTTT.